Presented here are 7 T cell receptor beta chains from one specimen sequenced in a study of Graves' ophthalmopathy and Graves' hyperthyroidism. TCR beta CDR3 regions were amplified from RNA transcripts. HTBI primers were used in a first-round RT-PCR, which preceded a second-round multiplex PCR. TCRdb itself ran the multiplex PCR reads through MiXCR, one entry per CDR3 protein. The sample yields about 370,000 distinct CDR3 sequences, about 17% seen once. Source material: peripheral blood. The receptors here all came from an adult woman with stable Graves' hyperthyroidism.

At least ten counts were recorded for this clonotype. The genes are TRBV30 and TRBJ1-5, with D unresolved. With 0 bases removed from V and 5 bases from J, the gap between germline ends came to 11 bases. The CDR3 runs to 14 residues. Germline CDR1 and CDR2: GTSNPN and SVGIG (reference sequence). This CDR3 is CAWSVRRSDQPQHF. The CDR3 DNA reads as TGTGCCTGGAGTGTAAGACGGAGCGATCAGCCCCAGCATTTT.

This rearrangement joins TRBV11-2 to TRBJ1-2; 7 bases are a match to TRBD1. J gave up 12 bases and V 5 bases, and 12 bases lay outside the gene matches. The CDR3 consists of 13 residues. CDR1 is SGHAT, CDR2 FQNNGV, per germline. The CDR3 sequence: CASSPDRVRAHTF. CDR3 in DNA: TGTGCCAGCAGCCCCGACAGGGTTCGGGCCCACACCTTC.

This clonotype was seen ten or more times. The chain joins TRBV24-1 to TRBJ2-7, with a tentative D call TRBD2 (5 bases). Per the germline V gene, CDR1 is KGHDR and CDR2 is SFDVKD. The CDR3 is 14 residues long. V was pared by 4 bases and J by 9 bases, with 18 bases between. The CDR3 sequence is CATSEPTGVRWQYF. CDR3 nucleotide sequence: TGTGCCACCAGTGAGCCGACCGGGGTACGTTGGCAGTACTTC.

This clonotype was recorded at least ten times. The chain has TRBV6-5 and TRBJ2-6; D assignment may be TRBD1 or TRBD2 (5 bases each). The CDR3 covers 15 residues. V lost 7 bases to trimming and J lost 2 bases, with 12 bases between them. Germline-derived CDR1 and CDR2 are MNHEY and SVGAGI. The CDR3 reads CASNSPGPGANVLTF. DNA of the CDR3: TGTGCCAGCAATTCACCGGGACCTGGGGCCAACGTCCTGACTTTC.

This clonotype was picked up many times. The J gene is TRBJ2-7, the V gene TRBV20-1; 9 bases match TRBD2. CDR1 and CDR2 from the germline V gene are DFQATT and SNEGSKA (reference sequence). There are 13 residues in the CDR3. V lost 3 bases to trimming and J lost 2 bases; unmatched junction nucleotides: 2. The DNA of the CDR3 is TGCAGTGCTAGGGGACTAGCTACCTACGAGCAGTACTTC. This translates into CSARGLATYEQYF.

This clonotype was seen many times. J is TRBJ2-7 and V is TRBV11-2; the D gene is possibly TRBD2 (6 bases). Between the trimmed V and J ends, which lost 0 bases and 2 bases, there was a span of 17 bases. CDR1 and CDR2 (germline): SGHAT, FQNNGV. The CDR3 totals 17 residues. This CDR3 reads CASSLDTSGRRAYEQYF. In nucleotides, the CDR3 is TGTGCCAGCAGCTTAGATACTTCAGGGAGGAGGGCCTACGAGCAGTACTTC.

This clonotype appeared many times. The chain recombines TRBV7-2 with TRBJ2-5; unclear D gene. CDR3 length: 16 residues. Looked up from germline, CDR1 is SGHTA and CDR2 is FQGNSA. Trimming took off 2 bases at V and 1 base at J, with 14 bases between the two ends. The CDR3 DNA follows: TGTGCCAGCAGCTTAACCTCCAGAAGAGGCCAAGAGACCCAGTACTTC. It codes for CASSLTSRRGQETQYF.